Included here is one TCR beta chain sequence, with context. What it binds is not known. This entry comes from a study of T cells in narcolepsy. General study findings and limits: Autoreactive clone sequences were missing from some blood memory CD4+ repertoires. Blood of same and different patients, but not healthy controls, reportedly held recurring autoreactive clonotypes. Same-patient CSF and blood CD4+ T cell clonotypes included HCRT-specific and TRIB2-specific autoreactive ones.

CDR1 SGHNT and CDR2 YYREEE come from the germline V gene (reference sequence). The CDR3 is 14 residues long. V lost 0 bases to trimming and J lost 4 bases; unmatched junction nucleotides: 1. Generated by immunoSEQ multiplex PCR, the TCRdb table keeps only in-frame clones and is missing some. The sample holds fewer than 40,000 clones, roughly 86% seen once. This chain connects TRBV5-4 to TRBJ2-5; 9 nucleotides match TRBD1. This sequence originates from a human donor in good health. Sequenced material: memory (CD45RA-) CD4+ T cells from blood. CDR3 protein: CASSLGDRVETQYF. CDR3 nucleotide sequence: TGTGCCAGCAGCTTGGGGGACAGGGTAGAGACCCAGTACTTC.